These T cell receptor beta chains were read from a single sample in a study of T cell responses to AZD1222 COVID-19 vaccine. Here immunoSEQ multiplex PCR was the method, and the copy in TCRdb shows in-frame clones only, minus some. The table records about 260,000 clones, 80% to 95% of them present only once. The specimen was peripheral blood, collected on day 0 of AZD1222 vaccination. The origin of the receptors is an adult in good health. Each CDR3 is given with its conserved first and last residue. A D gene is named only where the DNA matches it firmly. Size is stated for part of the rows, as once, few or many counts, or as a class when the clone is expanded.

J gene: TRBJ2-6; D gene: -; V gene: TRBV6-4; clone size: -; CDR3 protein: CASSDSRHSGANVLTF; CDR3 DNA: TGTGCCAGCAGTGACTCAAGACACTCTGGGGCCAACGTCCTGACTTTC
J gene: TRBJ1-6; D gene: TRBD1; V gene: TRBV6-4; clone size: few; CDR3 protein: CASSERTGANSPLHF; CDR3 DNA: TGTGCCAGCAGTGAAAGGACAGGGGCGAATTCACCCCTCCACTTT
J gene: TRBJ1-4; D gene: -; V gene: TRBV5-5; clone size: -; CDR3 protein: CASSPRTGATNEKLFF; CDR3 DNA: TGTGCCAGCAGCCCTCGGACCGGGGCAACTAATGAAAAACTGTTTTTT
J gene: TRBJ2-5; D gene: -; V gene: TRBV3-1/TRBV3-2; clone size: -; CDR3 protein: CASSQAAVLETQYF; CDR3 DNA: TGTGCCAGCAGCCAAGCAGCAGTCCTGGAGACCCAGTACTTC
J gene: TRBJ1-2; D gene: -; V gene: TRBV28; clone size: -; CDR3 protein: CASSSTGMRYTF; CDR3 DNA: TGTGCCAGCAGTTCTACAGGGATGCGCTACACCTTC
J gene: TRBJ2-1; D gene: TRBD2; V gene: TRBV5-5; clone size: -; CDR3 protein: CASSPAGGRYNEQFF; CDR3 DNA: TGTGCCAGCAGCCCAGCGGGGGGCAGGTATAATGAGCAGTTCTTC
J gene: TRBJ2-1; D gene: -; V gene: TRBV5-1; clone size: -; CDR3 protein: CASSFSGPREQFF; CDR3 DNA: TGCGCCAGCAGCTTTTCAGGGCCTCGGGAGCAGTTCTTC
J gene: TRBJ2-2; D gene: -; V gene: TRBV19; clone size: -; CDR3 protein: CASNPLTGELFF; CDR3 DNA: TGTGCCAGTAATCCCCTCACCGGGGAGCTGTTTTTT
J gene: TRBJ2-1; D gene: -; V gene: TRBV7-2; clone size: -; CDR3 protein: CASSLAAGLTYNEQFF; CDR3 DNA: TGTGCCAGCAGCTTAGCAGCTGGGCTCACCTACAATGAGCAGTTCTTC
J gene: TRBJ2-1; D gene: -; V gene: TRBV11-2; clone size: -; CDR3 protein: CASSLRELYNEQFF; CDR3 DNA: TGTGCCAGCAGCTTAAGAGAGCTCTACAATGAGCAGTTCTTC
J gene: TRBJ2-2; D gene: -; V gene: TRBV27; clone size: -; CDR3 protein: CASSWGSTNTGELFF; CDR3 DNA: TGTGCCAGCAGTTGGGGTTCGACGAACACCGGGGAGCTGTTTTTT
J gene: TRBJ2-2; D gene: -; V gene: TRBV5-6; clone size: -; CDR3 protein: CASSSIWTERQGELFF; CDR3 DNA: TGTGCCAGCAGCTCAATTTGGACCGAAAGGCAGGGGGAGCTGTTTTTT
J gene: TRBJ2-7; D gene: TRBD1; V gene: TRBV18; clone size: -; CDR3 protein: CASSPTGVSGEQYF; CDR3 DNA: TGTGCCAGCTCACCTACAGGGGTATCGGGGGAGCAGTACTTC
J gene: TRBJ2-5; D gene: -; V gene: TRBV5-4; clone size: -; CDR3 protein: CASSQSQAQYF; CDR3 DNA: TGTGCCAGCAGCCAGTCGCAGGCCCAGTACTTC
J gene: TRBJ1-2; D gene: TRBD1; V gene: TRBV3-1/TRBV3-2; clone size: -; CDR3 protein: CASSHWDRITSYYGYTF; CDR3 DNA: TGTGCCAGCAGCCATTGGGACAGGATTACTTCCTACTATGGCTACACCTTC
J gene: TRBJ2-5; D gene: TRBD1; V gene: TRBV5-1; clone size: -; CDR3 protein: CASSQQGQQETQYF; CDR3 DNA: TGCGCCAGCAGCCAACAGGGGCAGCAAGAGACCCAGTACTTC
J gene: TRBJ1-1; D gene: -; V gene: TRBV19; clone size: -; CDR3 protein: CASSIRGEAFF; CDR3 DNA: TGTGCCAGTAGTATCAGAGGGGAAGCTTTCTTT
J gene: TRBJ2-2; D gene: -; V gene: TRBV6-2/TRBV6-3; clone size: -; CDR3 protein: CASSRLMEGGNTGELFF; CDR3 DNA: TGTGCCAGCAGTCGGCTAATGGAGGGGGGGAACACCGGGGAGCTGTTTTTT
J gene: TRBJ2-2; D gene: TRBD2; V gene: TRBV5-1; clone size: -; CDR3 protein: CASSSGLAVGELFF; CDR3 DNA: TGCGCCAGCAGCTCCGGACTAGCGGTCGGGGAGCTGTTTTTT
J gene: TRBJ1-2; D gene: -; V gene: TRBV29-1; clone size: -; CDR3 protein: CSVGEARAGYTF; CDR3 DNA: TGCAGCGTTGGGGAGGCAAGGGCCGGCTACACCTTC
J gene: TRBJ1-2; D gene: TRBD1; V gene: TRBV9; clone size: once; CDR3 protein: CASSTRQGLNYGYTF; CDR3 DNA: TGTGCCAGCAGCACACGACAGGGGTTAAACTATGGCTACACCTTC
J gene: TRBJ1-6; D gene: TRBD1; V gene: TRBV5-1; clone size: -; CDR3 protein: CASKRDREGSPLHF; CDR3 DNA: TGCGCCAGCAAACGGGACAGGGAAGGATCACCCCTCCACTTT
J gene: TRBJ2-5; D gene: TRBD1; V gene: TRBV5-1; clone size: -; CDR3 protein: CASSPGQGRTWETQYF; CDR3 DNA: TGCGCCAGCAGCCCAGGACAGGGGCGGACGTGGGAGACCCAGTACTTC
J gene: TRBJ1-2; D gene: -; V gene: TRBV3-1/TRBV3-2; clone size: -; CDR3 protein: CASSPLPGQGYTF; CDR3 DNA: TGTGCCAGCAGCCCTCTCCCCGGACAAGGCTACACCTTC
J gene: TRBJ1-4; D gene: TRBD1; V gene: TRBV4-3; clone size: -; CDR3 protein: CASSQALTGDEKLFF; CDR3 DNA: TGCGCCAGCAGCCAAGCCTTGACAGGGGATGAAAAACTGTTTTTT
J gene: TRBJ2-1; D gene: -; V gene: TRBV7-2; clone size: few; CDR3 protein: CASSFDRNEQFF; CDR3 DNA: TGTGCCAGCAGCTTCGACCGGAATGAGCAGTTCTTC
J gene: TRBJ2-1; D gene: TRBD2; V gene: TRBV29-1; clone size: -; CDR3 protein: CSVGGYSGKVNEQFF; CDR3 DNA: TGCAGCGTTGGGGGATATAGCGGGAAGGTGAATGAGCAGTTCTTC
J gene: TRBJ1-2; D gene: TRBD1; V gene: TRBV28; clone size: -; CDR3 protein: CASTPAGGGYTF; CDR3 DNA: TGTGCCAGCACCCCCGCAGGGGGTGGCTACACCTTC
J gene: TRBJ1-6; D gene: -; V gene: TRBV20-1; clone size: -; CDR3 protein: CSASRSGASNSPLHF; CDR3 DNA: TGCAGTGCTAGTCGATCGGGGGCAAGTAATTCACCCCTCCACTTT
J gene: TRBJ1-5; D gene: -; V gene: TRBV27; clone size: -; CDR3 protein: CASSLGGVQPQHF; CDR3 DNA: TGTGCCAGCAGTTTAGGAGGGGTACAGCCCCAGCATTTT